Listed below are T cell receptor beta chains from one sample, sequenced in a study of blood T cells in healthy people across ages. Via MiXCR, TCRdb re-called the 5' RACE reads, giving one row per CDR3 protein. The data hold approximately 730,000 distinct CDR3 sequences, with roughly two fifths observed a single time. The sample consisted of blood. Receptor source: a woman aged 55-69 years in good health. The CDR3 runs from the conserved cysteine through the conserved F or W. D genes are given only for firm matches. Size is stated for part of the rows, as once, few or many counts, or as a class when the clone is expanded.

J gene: TRBJ2-5
V gene: TRBV6-5
D gene: -
clone size: -
CDR3 protein: CASSYGGLQENQYF
CDR3 DNA: TGTGCCAGCAGTTACGGGGGGCTACAAGAGAACCAGTACTTC

J gene: TRBJ1-4
V gene: TRBV5-5
D gene: -
clone size: -
CDR3 protein: CASSPPDGPGREKLFF
CDR3 DNA: TGTGCCAGCAGCCCGCCGGACGGCCCGGGGCGAGAAAAACTGTTTTTT

J gene: TRBJ2-3
V gene: TRBV7-2
D gene: TRBD2
clone size: few
CDR3 protein: CASSFPGGSGSADTQYF
CDR3 DNA: TGTGCCAGCAGCTTCCCTGGCGGTAGCGGGAGCGCAGATACGCAGTATTTT

J gene: TRBJ1-6
V gene: TRBV9
D gene: -
clone size: -
CDR3 protein: CAGTPDGSSYNSPLHF
CDR3 DNA: TGTGCCGGCACCCCAGACGGGAGCTCCTATAATTCACCCCTCCACTTT

J gene: TRBJ2-1
V gene: TRBV11-1
D gene: -
clone size: -
CDR3 protein: CASSRTDGTYNEQFF
CDR3 DNA: TGTGCCAGCAGCAGGACGGACGGTACATACAATGAGCAGTTCTTC

J gene: TRBJ2-6
V gene: TRBV28
D gene: -
clone size: few
CDR3 protein: CASSLRAPRLSGANVLTF
CDR3 DNA: TGTGCCAGCAGTTTAAGGGCCCCCAGGCTCTCTGGGGCCAACGTCCTGACTTTC

J gene: TRBJ1-1
V gene: TRBV12-3/TRBV12-4
D gene: -
clone size: -
CDR3 protein: CASQTSGVKTEAFF
CDR3 DNA: TGTGCCAGCCAGACTTCAGGGGTAAAAACTGAAGCTTTCTTT

J gene: TRBJ1-4
V gene: TRBV5-1
D gene: -
clone size: few
CDR3 protein: CASSLDPGPANEKLFF
CDR3 DNA: TGCGCCAGCAGCCTGGATCCGGGACCGGCGAATGAAAAACTGTTTTTT

J gene: TRBJ2-1
V gene: TRBV29-1
D gene: TRBD2
clone size: -
CDR3 protein: CSPDRVAGTNEQFF
CDR3 DNA: TGCAGCCCCGACCGGGTAGCGGGAACAAATGAGCAGTTCTTC

J gene: TRBJ2-3
V gene: TRBV7-3
D gene: TRBD2
clone size: once
CDR3 protein: CASSSFSGRAADTQYF
CDR3 DNA: TGTGCCAGCAGCTCCTTTAGCGGGAGAGCAGCAGATACGCAGTATTTT

J gene: TRBJ2-1
V gene: TRBV20-1
D gene: TRBD2
clone size: -
CDR3 protein: CSARDWQRGGDEQFF
CDR3 DNA: TGCAGTGCTAGAGATTGGCAGCGGGGGGGCGATGAGCAGTTCTTC

J gene: TRBJ2-3
V gene: TRBV12-3/TRBV12-4
D gene: TRBD2
clone size: few
CDR3 protein: CASTQALAGATDTQYF
CDR3 DNA: TGTGCCAGCACCCAAGCACTAGCGGGGGCCACAGATACGCAGTATTTT

J gene: TRBJ2-3
V gene: TRBV29-1
D gene: TRBD2
clone size: -
CDR3 protein: CSVGNGGEGFTDTQYF
CDR3 DNA: TGCAGCGTCGGGAATGGGGGGGAGGGCTTCACAGATACGCAGTATTTT